This TCR beta chain was identified in a study of shared clonotypes between healthy human individuals. Study summary: Donors had three CD4 naive, three CD4 memory, two CD8 naive and one CD8 memory plate apiece.

How the authors handled the data: Filtering differed for immunoSEQ, which gave only junction sequences without quality scores. Here immunoSEQ multiplex PCR was the method, and the copy in TCRdb shows in-frame clones only, minus some. The V and J calls and clone size come from that table; D and trimming were worked out from the DNA. The sample has more than 400,000 clones; 90% to 96% are singletons. Germline V gives CDR1 SQVTM, CDR2 ANQGSEA. Between the trimmed V and J ends, which lost 1 base and 5 bases, there was a span of 14 bases. This CDR3 contains 15 residues. The J gene is TRBJ2-2, the V gene TRBV29-1, with D perhaps matching TRBD1 (7 bases). Sequenced sample: naive CD4+ T cells sorted from blood. Regarding subset: CD45RA+ positively selected. This TCR came from a woman aged 25 to 39 in good health. The CDR3 DNA reads TGCAGCGTTGAAGGGACAGGCCGGGGGACCGGGGAGCTGTTTTTT. Encoded protein: CSVEGTGRGTGELFF.